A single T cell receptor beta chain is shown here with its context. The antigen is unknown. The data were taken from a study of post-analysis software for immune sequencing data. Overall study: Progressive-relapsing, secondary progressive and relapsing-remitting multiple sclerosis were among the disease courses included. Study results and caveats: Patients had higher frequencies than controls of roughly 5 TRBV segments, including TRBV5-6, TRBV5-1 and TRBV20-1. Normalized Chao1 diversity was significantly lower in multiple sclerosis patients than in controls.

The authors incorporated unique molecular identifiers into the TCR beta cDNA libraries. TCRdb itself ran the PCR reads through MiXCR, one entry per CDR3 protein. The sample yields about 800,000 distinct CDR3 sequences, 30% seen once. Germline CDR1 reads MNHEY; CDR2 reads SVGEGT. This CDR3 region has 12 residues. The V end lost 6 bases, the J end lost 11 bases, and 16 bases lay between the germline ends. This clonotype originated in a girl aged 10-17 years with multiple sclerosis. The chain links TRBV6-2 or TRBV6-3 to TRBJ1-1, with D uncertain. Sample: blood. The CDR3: CASSRTTGSAFF. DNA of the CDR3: TGTGCCAGCAGCCGAACGACGGGGTCGGCTTTCTTT.